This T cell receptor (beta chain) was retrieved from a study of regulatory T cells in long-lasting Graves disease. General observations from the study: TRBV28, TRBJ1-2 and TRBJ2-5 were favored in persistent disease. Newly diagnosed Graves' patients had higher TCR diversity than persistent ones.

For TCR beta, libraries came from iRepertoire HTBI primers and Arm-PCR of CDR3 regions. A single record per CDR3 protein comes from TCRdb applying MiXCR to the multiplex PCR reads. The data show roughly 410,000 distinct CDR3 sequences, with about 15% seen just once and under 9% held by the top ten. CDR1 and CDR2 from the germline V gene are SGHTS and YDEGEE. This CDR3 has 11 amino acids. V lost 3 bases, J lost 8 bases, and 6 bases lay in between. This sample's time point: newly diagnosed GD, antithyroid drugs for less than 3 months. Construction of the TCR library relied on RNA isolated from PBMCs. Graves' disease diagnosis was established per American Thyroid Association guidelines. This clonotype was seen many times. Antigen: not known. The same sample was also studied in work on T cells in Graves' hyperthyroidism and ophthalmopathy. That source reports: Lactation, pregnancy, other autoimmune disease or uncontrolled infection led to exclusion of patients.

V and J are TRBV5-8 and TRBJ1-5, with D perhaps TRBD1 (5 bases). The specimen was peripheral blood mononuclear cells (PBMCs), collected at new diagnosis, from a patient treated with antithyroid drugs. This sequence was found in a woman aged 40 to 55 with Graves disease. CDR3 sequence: CASSSGKPQHF. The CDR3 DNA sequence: TGTGCCAGCAGCTCAGGGAAGCCCCAGCATTTT.